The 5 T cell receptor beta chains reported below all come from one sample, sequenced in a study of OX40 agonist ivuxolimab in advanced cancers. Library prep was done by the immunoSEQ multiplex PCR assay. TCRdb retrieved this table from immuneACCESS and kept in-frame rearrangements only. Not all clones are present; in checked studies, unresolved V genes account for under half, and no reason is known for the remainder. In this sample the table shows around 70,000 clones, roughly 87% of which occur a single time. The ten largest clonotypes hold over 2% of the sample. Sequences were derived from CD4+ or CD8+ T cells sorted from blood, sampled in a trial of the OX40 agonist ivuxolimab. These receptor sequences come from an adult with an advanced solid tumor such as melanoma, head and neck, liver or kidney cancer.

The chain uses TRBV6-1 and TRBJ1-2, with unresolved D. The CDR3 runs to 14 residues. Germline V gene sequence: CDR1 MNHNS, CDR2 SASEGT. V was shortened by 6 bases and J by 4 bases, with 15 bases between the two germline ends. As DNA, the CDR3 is TGTGCCAGCAGCAGAGAGGTCACGTCCTATGGCTACACCTTC. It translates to CASSREVTSYGYTF.

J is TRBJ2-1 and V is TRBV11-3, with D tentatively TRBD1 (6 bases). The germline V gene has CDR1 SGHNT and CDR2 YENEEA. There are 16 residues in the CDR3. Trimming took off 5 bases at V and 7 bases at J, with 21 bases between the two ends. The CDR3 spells CASSSDPGTPRNEQFF. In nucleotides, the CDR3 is TGTGCCAGCAGCAGCGATCCGGGGACACCAAGGAATGAGCAGTTCTTC.

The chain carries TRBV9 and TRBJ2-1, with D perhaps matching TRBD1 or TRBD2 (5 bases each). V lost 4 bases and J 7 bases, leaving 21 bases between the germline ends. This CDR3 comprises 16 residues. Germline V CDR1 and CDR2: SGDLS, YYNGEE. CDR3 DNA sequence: TGTGCCAGCAGCCCTACGACTACCCAGGGTTGGAATGAGCAGTTCTTC. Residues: CASSPTTTQGWNEQFF.

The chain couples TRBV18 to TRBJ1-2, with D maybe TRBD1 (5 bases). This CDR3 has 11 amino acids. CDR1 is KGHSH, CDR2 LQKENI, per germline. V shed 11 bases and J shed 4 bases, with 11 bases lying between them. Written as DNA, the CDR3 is TGTGCCGGTTTCGGGGGCTATGGCTACACCTTC. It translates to CAGFGGYGYTF.

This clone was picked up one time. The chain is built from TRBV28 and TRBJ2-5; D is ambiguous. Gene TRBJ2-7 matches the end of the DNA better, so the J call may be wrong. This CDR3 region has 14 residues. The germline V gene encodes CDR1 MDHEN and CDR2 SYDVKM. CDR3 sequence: CASRPLTLRDEQYF. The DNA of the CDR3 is TGTGCCAGCAGACCCTTGACCCTACGGGACGAGCAGTACTTC.